These 31 T cell receptor beta chains originate from one sample sequenced in a study of blood T cells in healthy people across ages (dated by TCRdb to about 2015). The library was made by 5' RACE. The run used an Illumina HiSeq 2500. A second roughly 7 to 12 cycle PCR used a sample-barcoded 5' primer and a J-beta primer mix. TCRdb reran the public reads through fastp at Q25 and MiXCR, keeping productive beta chains. For every CDR3 protein sequence, its rows merge into one entry that carries the most common genes and DNA. This sample gives 1.6 million or so distinct CDR3 sequences in total; roughly 32% of them show up just once. In total, the top ten clones hold 11% of the sample. The sequenced sample consisted of blood. The receptors come from a woman younger than 45 in good health.

V usage is TRBV6-6 and J usage is TRBJ1-2; a possible D gene is TRBD1 (6 bases). The CDR3 extends over 15 amino acids. Looked up from germline, CDR1 is MNHNY and CDR2 is SVGAGI (reference sequence). V was clipped by 5 bases and J by 2 bases, with 15 bases between them. The CDR3 protein is CASSQTGTSNYGYTF. CDR3 sequence (DNA): TGTGCCAGCAGTCAAACCGGGACATCAAACTATGGCTACACCTTC.

The chain has TRBV4-1 and TRBJ2-3; maybe TRBD1 (5 bases). This CDR3 spans 16 amino acids. The V end was cut by 1 base, the J end by 5 bases, with 16 bases between. Germline V gene lookup returns CDR1 MGHRA and CDR2 YSYEKL. The CDR3 reads CASSQVEEGVEDTQYF. CDR3 nucleotides: TGCGCCAGCAGCCAAGTCGAGGAAGGGGTCGAAGATACGCAGTATTTT.

In the case of this clonotype: A much bigger clone sits one base away, suggesting this may be a read error. The CDR3 loop reads CASSQALRRETQYF. CDR3 DNA: TGCGCCAGCAGCCAAGCGTTACGTCGAGAGACCCAGTACTTC. The chain recombines TRBV4-1 with TRBJ2-5; unclear D gene. The germline CDR1 and CDR2 sequences are MGHRA and YSYEKL. Trimming took 1 base from V and 4 from J, leaving 10 bases between them. The CDR3 is 14 amino acids.

This chain links TRBV20-1 with TRBJ2-3, with 8 bases lining up with TRBD2. Unmatched junction bases numbered 14, after V lost 1 base and J lost 2 bases. Germline V gene lookup returns CDR1 DFQATT and CDR2 SNEGSKA (reference sequence). The length of the CDR3 is 18 residues. The CDR3 region is CSARVRIIIAGPTDTQYF. DNA of the CDR3: TGCAGTGCTAGAGTAAGGATTATCATAGCGGGACCCACAGATACGCAGTATTTT.

Remarks on this clonotype: One end of the junction is discordant with germline, which a read error may explain. V usage is TRBV20-1 and J usage is TRBJ2-2; D possibly matches TRBD1 or TRBD2 (5 bases each). Per germline, CDR1 DFQATT and CDR2 SNEGSKA (reference sequence). CDR3 length: 18 amino acids. DNA for the CDR3: TGCAGTGCTAGAGATCCGTCCACTTCGGGGCCCGACACCGGGGAGCCGTTTTTT. This gives the protein CSARDPSTSGPDTGEPFF.

The chain couples TRBV11-2 to TRBJ2-1; D tentatively fits TRBD1 or TRBD2 (5 bases each). CDR1 is SGHAT and CDR2 is FQNNGV in the germline V gene. The CDR3 spans 13 residues. The ends were cut back, 10 bases at V and 8 bases at J, with 18 bases in the middle. The CDR3 DNA sequence: TGTGCCACCACGGGGCCGAAAAGTGATGAGCAGTTCTTC. This sequence encodes CATTGPKSDEQFF.

This clonotype appeared a few times. V and J are TRBV4-1 and TRBJ2-6; TRBD2 aligns across 8 bases. In germline, CDR1 is MGHRA, CDR2 YSYEKL. The CDR3 consists of 16 residues. Losses at the gene ends were 3 bases for V and 4 bases for J; bases not matched to a gene: 5. The CDR3: CASSHGGVRGANVLTF. The CDR3 nucleotides are TGCGCCAGCAGCCACGGGGGGGTAAGGGGGGCCAACGTCCTGACTTTC.

The CDR3 region has the DNA TGTGCCAGCAGCTTAAACGACAGATCCTACGAGCAGTACTTC. This gives the protein CASSLNDRSYEQYF. The chain carries TRBV7-9 and TRBJ2-7, with D possibly being TRBD1 (5 bases). The CDR3 totals 14 residues. Trimming took off 2 bases at V and 1 base at J, with 9 bases between the two ends. CDR1 SEHNR and CDR2 FQNEAQ come from the germline V gene (reference sequence).

This clonotype occurred a few times. This chain links TRBV30 with TRBJ1-1; D is unresolved. The V gene lost 0 bases and the J gene lost 11 bases, with 7 bases spanning the gap. CDR1 is GTSNPN and CDR2 is SVGIG in the germline V gene (reference sequence). This CDR3 is built from 10 residues. The CDR3 sequence is CAWSVQVAFF. CDR3 nucleotide sequence: TGTGCCTGGAGTGTACAAGTGGCTTTCTTT.

In this sample, this clonotype turned up a few times. The chain recombines TRBV20-1 with TRBJ2-5; D is tentatively TRBD1 or TRBD2 (6 bases each). The closer fit of TRBJ2-7 to the DNA end suggests the J call may be wrong. The germline V gene encodes CDR1 DFQATT and CDR2 SNEGSKA (reference sequence). The CDR3 loop spans 15 amino acids. CDR3 bases: TGCAGTGCTAGAGATCTGGGGGGCCTTCCCTACGAGCAGTACTTC. This encodes CSARDLGGLPYEQYF.

V and J are TRBV7-2 and TRBJ2-5; D is possibly TRBD2 (5 bases). The CDR3 has 13 amino acids. Trimming left V 2 bases short and J 12 bases short, with 16 bases between. Germline values: CDR1 SGHTA, CDR2 FQGNSA. The CDR3 loop reads CASSLPGLAVKYF. Written as DNA, the CDR3 is TGTGCCAGCAGCTTACCAGGACTCGCCGTGAAGTACTTC.

The chain couples TRBV9 to TRBJ2-5; possibly TRBD2 for D (5 bases). The assigned J gene may be wrong: the sequence end matches TRBJ2-1 better. Germline V gene data show CDR1 as SGDLS and CDR2 as YYNGEE. The CDR3 consists of 13 residues. CDR3 loop: CASSLEGQETQFF. Written as DNA, the CDR3 is TGTGCCAGCAGCTTAGAGGGCCAAGAGACCCAGTTCTTC.

The chain links TRBV29-1 to TRBJ1-2; the D gene is possibly TRBD1 (6 bases). The CDR3 totals 16 residues. Trimming shortened V by 7 bases and J by 6 bases, and 27 bases separated the two germline ends. CDR1 is SQVTM and CDR2 is ANQGSEA in the germline V gene. The CDR3 sequence: CSAVGGQAELGNGYTF. DNA of the CDR3: TGCAGCGCCGTTGGGGGGCAGGCAGAATTAGGAAATGGCTACACCTTC.

The V and J genes are TRBV9 and TRBJ1-2; 7 nucleotides align to TRBD1. The V gene end was trimmed by 5 bases and the J gene end by 2 bases; junction bases not matched to a gene: 6. The germline CDR1 and CDR2 sequences are SGDLS and YYNGEE. The CDR3 is 14 amino acids. CDR3 residues: CASSTTTGNYGYTF. CDR3 nucleotides: TGTGCCAGCAGTACCACGACAGGGAACTATGGCTACACCTTC.

This clonotype was picked up a small number of times. The CDR3, as DNA: TGCAGCGCCATCGGCGGGATGCCCTATGGCTACACCTTC. Protein: CSAIGGMPYGYTF. The chain joins TRBV29-1 to TRBJ1-2; D gene ambiguous. This CDR3 has 13 amino acids. From germline, CDR1 is SQVTM and CDR2 ANQGSEA. The V end was cut by 7 bases, the J end by 4 bases, with 16 bases between.

The V call is TRBV2, the J call TRBJ2-3, with TRBD2 as a possible D gene (6 bases). Germline loops: CDR1 SNHLY, CDR2 FYNNEI. Trimming took off 10 bases at V and 0 bases at J, with 14 bases between the two ends. CDR3 size: 14 residues. The CDR3 sequence is CATSGTASTDTQYF. The CDR3 DNA reads TGTGCCACATCCGGGACTGCTAGCACAGATACGCAGTATTTT.

The DNA for the CDR3 is TGCGCCAGCAGCCAAGATAGCCTAGCGGAGACCTACGAGCAGTACTTC. This gives the protein CASSQDSLAETYEQYF. V usage is TRBV4-1 and J usage is TRBJ2-7, with 7 bases matching TRBD2. The germline V gene has CDR1 MGHRA and CDR2 YSYEKL. The CDR3 runs to 16 residues. V lost 0 bases and J lost 2; bases outside the gene matches: 7.

The chain is built from TRBV5-1 and TRBJ2-4, with TRBD1 identical over 9 bases. Matching the DNA end better, TRBJ2-7 makes the J call doubtful. Germline V CDR1 and CDR2: SGHRS, YFSETQ. CDR3 length: 15 residues. CDR3 loop: CASSLKGQGFHEQYF. The CDR3 bases are TGCGCCAGCAGCTTGAAAGGACAGGGGTTCCACGAGCAGTACTTC.

The table lists this clonotype with a few counts. V usage is TRBV7-9 and J usage is TRBJ2-7; 7 positions agree with TRBD2. CDR3 length: 17 residues. In germline, CDR1 is SEHNR, CDR2 FQNEAQ (reference sequence). V shed 5 bases and J 1 base; nucleotides not matched to a gene: 14. The CDR3 nucleotides read TGTGCCAGCAGCCCCGCGGTGTTTGGCGGGGGATCCTACGAGCAGTACTTC. Protein sequence: CASSPAVFGGGSYEQYF.

This clonotype was counted only a few times. This chain links TRBV20-1 with TRBJ2-7; 10 nucleotides agree with TRBD2. This CDR3 is built from 13 residues. Per the germline V gene, CDR1 is DFQATT and CDR2 is SNEGSKA (reference sequence). V was pared by 2 bases and J by 3 bases, with 1 base of the junction left unmatched. CDR3 nucleotides: TGCAGTGCTAGAATAGCGGGAGGCTACGAGCAGTACTTC. Encoded protein: CSARIAGGYEQYF.

The chain employs TRBV30 and TRBJ1-4; the D is unclear. Trimming cost V 0 bases and J 1 base, with 12 bases left between them. This CDR3 is 16 amino acids long. Looked up from germline, CDR1 is GTSNPN and CDR2 is SVGIG (reference sequence). As DNA, the CDR3 is TGTGCCTGGAGTGTAGTTAGGAAGGGAACTAATGAAAAACTGTTTTTT. Protein: CAWSVVRKGTNEKLFF.

As DNA, the CDR3 is TGCGCCAGCAGCTTGGGCCAGTCCGGAAACTACGAGCAGTACTTC. This sequence encodes CASSLGQSGNYEQYF. The chain recombines TRBV5-1 with TRBJ2-7; D unclear. CDR1 and CDR2 from the germline V gene are SGHRS and YFSETQ. The CDR3 contains 15 residues. V lost 0 bases and J lost 3, with 13 bases in between.

This clonotype was picked up a small number of times. The genes are TRBV6-2 or TRBV6-3 and TRBJ2-3; tentatively, D is TRBD2 (5 bases). The CDR3 loop spans 14 amino acids. CDR1 and CDR2 (germline): MNHEY, SVGEGT. V was shortened by 6 bases and J by 7 bases, with 17 bases between the two germline ends. The CDR3 DNA is TGTGCCAGCAGCCCTGACGGGAACAAGTATACGCAGTATTTT. As protein: CASSPDGNKYTQYF.

The V call is TRBV28, the J call TRBJ1-5; the D is unclear. The CDR3 sequence is 14 residues long. With 6 bases removed from V and 2 bases from J, the gap between germline ends came to 11 bases. The germline gives CDR1 MDHEN, CDR2 SYDVKM. The CDR3 DNA sequence: TGTGCCAGCAGCCTTTGGAGGGGCAATCAGCCCCAGCATTTT. This sequence encodes CASSLWRGNQPQHF.

This clonotype was counted a few times. The chain combines TRBV4-1 with TRBJ1-4; D is unresolved. Germline V gives CDR1 MGHRA, CDR2 YSYEKL. This CDR3 is 14 amino acids long. Trimming took off 1 base at V and 4 bases at J, with 7 bases between the two ends. The CDR3 reads CASSQGFHNEKLFF. In DNA form, the CDR3 reads TGCGCCAGCAGCCAAGGGTTCCATAATGAAAAACTGTTTTTT.

CDR3 nucleotide sequence: TGCAGTGCTAGAGATCCCAGACTAGCGGGAGCCAATGAGCAGTTCTTC. Protein: CSARDPRLAGANEQFF. This chain connects TRBV20-1 to TRBJ2-1; 12 nucleotides line up with TRBD2. With V trimmed by 0 bases and J by 6 bases, 6 bases remained unmatched. The CDR3 has 16 amino acids. The germline V gene has CDR1 DFQATT and CDR2 SNEGSKA (reference sequence).

The chain joins TRBV20-1 to TRBJ1-1; perhaps TRBD1 as D (5 bases). From germline, CDR1 is DFQATT and CDR2 SNEGSKA (reference sequence). The length of the CDR3 is 13 residues. V dropped 4 bases and J dropped 2 bases, with 11 bases sitting between them. CDR3 sequence: CSATGHSNTEAFF. The CDR3 DNA reads TGCAGTGCTACGGGGCACAGTAACACTGAAGCTTTCTTT.

This clonotype was seen more than once but under ten times. The V call is TRBV20-1, the J call TRBJ1-4, with D perhaps TRBD1 (5 bases). This CDR3 spans 15 amino acids. Germline V gene lookup returns CDR1 DFQATT and CDR2 SNEGSKA (reference sequence). Trimming removed 6 bases at V and 4 bases at J, with 18 bases between. CDR3 region: CSAPGPWLGNEKLFF. CDR3 DNA sequence: TGCAGTGCCCCGGGACCCTGGTTGGGTAATGAAAAACTGTTTTTT.

V usage is TRBV3-1 and J usage is TRBJ2-1; perhaps TRBD2 as D (7 bases). V lost 1 base to trimming and J lost 0 bases, with 13 bases between them. The CDR3 loop spans 17 amino acids. Germline V lookup: CDR1 LGHDT, CDR2 YNNKEL (reference sequence). The CDR3 nucleotides read TGTGCCAGCAGCCAAGCTGGAGCGGGACACTCCTACAATGAGCAGTTCTTC. This sequence encodes CASSQAGAGHSYNEQFF.

This clonotype was recorded many times. The chain links TRBV14 to TRBJ2-6; D might be TRBD1 (6 bases). The germline V and J ends were trimmed by 0 bases and 1 base, with 13 bases remaining between them. Looked up from germline, CDR1 is SGHDN and CDR2 is FVKESK. The CDR3 is 18 amino acids. The CDR3 region is CASSQDRGLFSGANVLTF. CDR3 DNA sequence: TGTGCCAGCAGCCAAGACAGGGGCCTCTTTTCTGGGGCCAACGTCCTGACTTTC. The whole variable domain, filled in from reference TRBV14 and TRBJ2-6, reads EAGVTQFPSHSVIEKGQTVTLRCDPISGHDNLYWYRRVMGKEIKFLLHFVKESKQDESGMPNNRFLAERTGGTYSTLKVQPAELEDSGVYFCASSQDRGLFSGANVLTFGAGSRLTVL.

On this clonotype itself: Germline is not matched at one junction end, which may reflect a read error. This chain connects TRBV18 to TRBJ1-1, with D uncertain. This CDR3 region has 14 residues. Germline CDR1 KGHSH, CDR2 LQKENI. The CDR3 region is CASSPTLENTEAFF. CDR3 DNA sequence: TGTGCCAGTTCACCAACGCTGGAGAACACTGAAGCTTTCTTT. Supplemented by reference TRBV18 and TRBJ1-1, the full variable domain reads NAGVMQNPRHLVRRRGQEARLRCSPMKGHSHVYWYRQLPEEGLKFMVYLQKENIIDESGMPKERFSAEFPKEGPSILRIQQVVRGDSAAYFCASSPTLENTEAFFGQGTRLTVV.